Following are 20 T cell receptor beta chains from one sample sequenced in a study of shared T cell receptors in the human thymus. TCRdb's copy holds only in-frame clones and misses some; the assay was immunoSEQ multiplex PCR. Altogether 700,000 or so clones are present, approximately 83% being singletons, with the ten largest covering around 0.0094%. These data also featured in a second study, about human thymus T cells.

The sequenced sample was thymocytes. Source of these receptors: a girl under three years old with a congenital heart defect.

This chain links TRBV6-6 with TRBJ2-7; 7 bases line up with TRBD2. The V gene end was trimmed by 2 bases and the J gene end by 4 bases; junction bases not matched to a gene: 11. CDR3 length equals 16 residues. Germline V gives CDR1 MNHNY, CDR2 SVGAGI (reference sequence). CDR3 in amino acids: CASSYHRLANPYEQYF. The CDR3 DNA sequence: TGTGCCAGCAGTTACCATAGACTAGCCAACCCATACGAGCAGTACTTC.

This chain links TRBV5-6 with TRBJ2-7, with 12 bases matching TRBD2. V gave up 7 bases and J gave up 3 bases; unmatched junction bases: 14. The CDR3 has 17 amino acids. The germline gives CDR1 SGHDT, CDR2 YYEEEE. CDR3 bases: TGTGCCAGCCGCCGTGGTACTAGCGGGGGGATACACTACGAGCAGTACTTC. It translates to CASRRGTSGGIHYEQYF.

The chain links TRBV18 to TRBJ2-7, with 7 bases fitting TRBD2. V shed 4 bases and J 0 bases; nucleotides not matched to a gene: 15. There are 18 residues in the CDR3. Per germline, CDR1 KGHSH and CDR2 LQKENI. CDR3 in DNA: TGTGCCAGCTCACTACCCGTCGGGGCTAGCGGATACTCCTACGAGCAGTACTTC. This sequence encodes CASSLPVGASGYSYEQYF.

This chain joins TRBV4-3 and TRBJ2-1; tentatively, D is TRBD2 (7 bases). The CDR3 contains 17 residues. The germline V gene encodes CDR1 LGHNA and CDR2 YSLEER. The V gene lost 4 bases and the J gene lost 2 bases, with 18 bases spanning the gap. In DNA, the CDR3 is TGCGCCAGCAGCCTTATCAGGGCGGGGGCAACCTACAATGAGCAGTTCTTC. Protein: CASSLIRAGATYNEQFF.

This chain uses TRBV13 with TRBJ2-2; possibly TRBD2 for D (6 bases). The CDR3 loop spans 16 amino acids. Germline-derived CDR1 and CDR2 are PRHDT and FYEKMQ (reference sequence). The V end was cut by 1 base, the J end by 0 bases, with 9 bases between. This CDR3 reads CASSLDSGANTGELFF. CDR3 in DNA: TGTGCCAGCAGCTTAGACTCGGGAGCGAACACCGGGGAGCTGTTTTTT.

V is TRBV28 and J is TRBJ2-7; D remains unclear. Trimming shortened V by 4 bases and J by 4 bases, and 17 bases separated the two germline ends. This CDR3 has 15 amino acids. Per germline, CDR1 MDHEN and CDR2 SYDVKM. Here the CDR3 reads CASSSFGGATYEQYF. The CDR3 bases are TGTGCCAGCAGTTCCTTCGGCGGAGCCACTTACGAGCAGTACTTC.

This rearrangement joins TRBV19 to TRBJ2-7; the match to TRBD1 covers 7 bases. CDR1 and CDR2 from the germline V gene are LNHDA and SQIVND (reference sequence). V dropped 2 bases and J dropped 3; count of bases not matched to a gene: 4. The CDR3 extends over 14 amino acids. CDR3 coding DNA: TGTGCCAGTAGTATAAGGACAGGAGACTACGAGCAGTACTTC. Protein product: CASSIRTGDYEQYF.

This clone was picked up one time. CDR3 amino acids: CASSSRAPGQGYNEQFF. The CDR3 nucleotides read TGTGCCAGCAGTTCACGGGCACCGGGACAGGGGTACAATGAGCAGTTCTTC. This chain joins TRBV7-2 and TRBJ2-1; TRBD1 aligns across 10 bases. J was trimmed by 4 bases and V by 6 bases; bases with no gene match: 12. The germline CDR1 and CDR2 sequences are SGHTA and FQGNSA. The length of the CDR3 is 17 residues.

The V gene is TRBV10-3, the J gene TRBJ1-6; TRBD1 is a possible D gene (5 bases). V lost 7 bases, J lost 7 bases, and 14 bases lay in between. CDR3 length: 14 amino acids. Looked up from germline, CDR1 is ENHRY and CDR2 is SYGVKD. CDR3 loop: CAITSGLFNSPLHF. Here the CDR3 DNA reads TGTGCCATCACCTCGGGACTGTTCAATTCACCCCTCCACTTT.

The rearrangement uses TRBV27 and TRBJ2-7; D call uncertain. The CDR3 runs 18 residues. Trimming took 2 bases from V and 2 from J, leaving 22 bases between them. CDR1 is MNHEY, CDR2 SMNVEV, per germline (reference sequence). The CDR3 loop is CASSLSLGTTSQAYEQYF. Written as DNA, the CDR3 is TGTGCCAGCAGTTTAAGTCTAGGAACGACGTCCCAAGCCTACGAGCAGTACTTC.

This clone was seen just once. The V and J genes are TRBV19 and TRBJ2-1; 15 bases agree with TRBD2. CDR3 length: 17 residues. Germline lookup yields CDR1 LNHDA and CDR2 SQIVND (reference sequence). V trimming: 3 bases; J trimming: 8 bases; junction bases outside the gene matches: 8. CDR3 coding DNA: TGTGCCAGTAGTATTGGGACTAGCGGGGGGTCCTGCCATGAGCAGTTCTTC. It translates to CASSIGTSGGSCHEQFF.

The chain couples TRBV5-1 to TRBJ1-1; D gene ambiguous. This CDR3 contains 13 residues. The V end lost 0 bases, the J end lost 3 bases, and 6 bases lay between the germline ends. The germline gives CDR1 SGHRS, CDR2 YFSETQ. The CDR3 DNA sequence: TGCGCCAGCAGCTTGGGTCCCTACACTGAAGCTTTCTTT. Its translation is CASSLGPYTEAFF.

The chain couples TRBV9 to TRBJ2-1, with a tentative D call TRBD2 (6 bases). This CDR3 has 16 residues. V shed 0 bases and J shed 2 bases, with 12 bases lying between them. Germline V lookup: CDR1 SGDLS, CDR2 YYNGEE. This CDR3 is CASSVVSERAYNEQFF. The CDR3, as DNA: TGTGCCAGCAGCGTAGTATCAGAGCGGGCCTACAATGAGCAGTTCTTC.

This clone has a single count. J is TRBJ2-6 and V is TRBV4-3; 10 bases agree with TRBD1. The CDR3 has 17 residues. The V segment lost 1 base and the J segment 3 bases; nucleotides outside the gene matches: 3. The germline V gene encodes CDR1 LGHNA and CDR2 YSLEER. CDR3 loop: CASSQGTGGSGANVLTF. CDR3 bases: TGCGCCAGCAGCCAAGGGACAGGGGGGAGTGGGGCCAACGTCCTGACTTTC.

The chain has TRBV13 and TRBJ1-1; 9 bases fit TRBD1. CDR3 length: 16 residues. The germline gives CDR1 PRHDT, CDR2 FYEKMQ (reference sequence). V gave up 3 bases and J gave up 2 bases; unmatched junction bases: 7. The CDR3 coding sequence is TGTGCCAGCAGCTTCGGTACAGGGGGCTCTAACACTGAAGCTTTCTTT. The encoded protein is CASSFGTGGSNTEAFF.

This sequence joins TRBV5-6 and TRBJ2-7; 13 bases map to TRBD2. Germline V CDR1 and CDR2: SGHDT, YYEEEE. The CDR3 covers 16 residues. V lost 4 bases to trimming and J lost 4 bases; unmatched junction nucleotides: 8. The CDR3: CASSPGTSGVWYEQYF. The CDR3 DNA follows: TGTGCCAGCAGCCCTGGGACTAGCGGGGTTTGGTACGAGCAGTACTTC.

The chain uses TRBV6-5 and TRBJ2-5; 8 bases are shared with TRBD1. V was clipped by 6 bases and J by 3 bases; unmatched bases: 3. The germline CDR1 and CDR2 sequences are MNHEY and SVGAGI. The CDR3 length is 13 residues. The CDR3 is CASSLDREETQYF. The CDR3 region has the DNA TGTGCCAGCAGCCTGGACAGGGAAGAGACCCAGTACTTC.

In DNA, the CDR3 is TGTGCCAGCAGTGAAATCCCCCCGTATACGCAGTATTTT. Translating gives CASSEIPPYTQYF. V and J are TRBV2 and TRBJ2-3; D not resolved. The CDR3 has 13 amino acids. The ends were cut back, 2 bases at V and 7 bases at J, with 10 bases in the middle. Germline CDR1 and CDR2: SNHLY and FYNNEI.

The rearrangement links TRBV5-6 to TRBJ1-2; D is unresolved. This CDR3 spans 15 amino acids. Trimming cost V 1 base and J 5 bases, with 15 bases left between them. In germline, CDR1 is SGHDT, CDR2 YYEEEE. This CDR3 is CASSLSHSGLYGYTF. The CDR3 DNA sequence: TGTGCCAGCAGCTTGTCCCATTCTGGACTTTATGGCTACACCTTC.

In its sample, this clone was seen once. V usage is TRBV5-6 and J usage is TRBJ1-1; 8 bases agree with TRBD1. Germline CDR1 SGHDT, CDR2 YYEEEE. The CDR3 covers 16 residues. Germline trimming cut 3 bases from V and 3 bases from J; bases unmatched to any gene: 10. The CDR3 region has the DNA TGTGCCAGCAGCTGGGCCCGAGGACAGGGCTACACTGAAGCTTTCTTT. Protein product: CASSWARGQGYTEAFF.